The T cell receptor beta chain described here comes from a study of cytomegalovirus exposure and HLA in healthy donors. Across the study: Earlier sequencing of 200 million or so T cells yielded 100 million to 140 million unique TCR beta sequences. Study-wide points: Per published reports, the classifier diagnosed cytomegalovirus status with high specificity and sensitivity. A likely sequencing artifact accounted for one observed cluster of highly shared sequence variants. Researchers catalogued about 150 TCR beta chains as cytomegalovirus-associated.

The V end was cut by 0 bases, the J end by 7 bases, with 14 bases between. Per the germline V gene, CDR1 is SGHRS and CDR2 is YFSETQ. The CDR3 has 15 amino acids. This clone was seen just once. Its target is not known. Vbeta (60) and Jbeta (13) primers were used in the PCR. Sequencing was performed with immunoSEQ multiplex PCR; in TCRdb, only in-frame clones are kept and a portion is missing. The sample carries about 140,000 clones, roughly 86% recorded once. The chain has TRBV5-1 and TRBJ1-5; weak D call: TRBD1 (5 bases). This sequence originates from a man aged 18 to 29 in good health and CMV-seropositive. The sequenced sample was PBMCs. The CDR3 DNA sequence: TGCGCCAGCAGCTTGGTCGGGGGTGCTCAGCAGCCCCAGCATTTT. Protein product: CASSLVGGAQQPQHF.